This T cell receptor beta chain was captured in a study of T cells expressing NK-cell markers. Study-wide findings and caveats: HCMV specificity was not established for the expanded NKG2C+ T cell clones.

Comment on this clonotype: The antigen is not known.

The CDR3 length is 15 residues. Germline lookup yields CDR1 DFQATT and CDR2 SNEGSKA (reference sequence). With the 5' RACE reads reprocessed, TCRdb shows one record per CDR3 protein and no DNA. The sample totals more than 400,000 distinct CDR3 sequences. Sequencing input: blood T cells: a sorted CD56 or NKG2C T cell subset, CD4+ or CD8+ T cells, or bulk PBMC T cells (not recorded which). The source is a woman aged 18 to 75 in good health. The V and J genes are TRBV20-1 and TRBJ2-3; the D gene TCRdb calls, TRBD1, cannot be checked with no DNA. CDR3 sequence reads: CSATWGDPTADTQYF.